This T cell receptor beta chain is drawn from a study of CD8+CD57+ T cells in acquired aplastic anemia. The template used for profiling TCR beta VDJ and CDR3 was genomic DNA. A single record per CDR3 protein comes from TCRdb applying MiXCR to the reads. The data show tens of thousands of distinct CDR3 sequences, with around 80% seen just once and 22% held by the top ten. The sample holds a few counts of this clonotype. CDR3 size: 13 residues. The V end was cut by 2 bases, the J end by 6 bases, with 10 bases between. Germline V CDR1 and CDR2: SGHTA, FQGNSA. Input material: sorted CD4+, CD8+, or CD8+CD57+ T cells (not recorded which) from PBMCs. This chain joins TRBV7-2 and TRBJ1-2; no clear D gene. This receptor was obtained from a human donor in good health, serving as a control. Here the CDR3 reads CASSLLTDDGYTF. The CDR3 nucleotides read TGTGCCAGCAGCTTACTAACAGACGATGGCTACACCTTC.